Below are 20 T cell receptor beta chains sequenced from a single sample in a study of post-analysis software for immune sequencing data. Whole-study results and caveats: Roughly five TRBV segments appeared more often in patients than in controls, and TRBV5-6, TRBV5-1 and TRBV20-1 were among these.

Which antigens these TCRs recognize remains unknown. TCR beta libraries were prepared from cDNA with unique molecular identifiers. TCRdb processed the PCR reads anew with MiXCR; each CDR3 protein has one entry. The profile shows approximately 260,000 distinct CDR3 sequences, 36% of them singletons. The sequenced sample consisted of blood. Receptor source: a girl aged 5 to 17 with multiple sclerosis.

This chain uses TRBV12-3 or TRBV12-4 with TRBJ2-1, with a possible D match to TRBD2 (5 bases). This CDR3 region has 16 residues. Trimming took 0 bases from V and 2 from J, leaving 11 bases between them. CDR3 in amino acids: CASSLASGFTYNEQFF. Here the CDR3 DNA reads TGTGCCAGCAGTTTAGCCAGCGGTTTTACCTACAATGAGCAGTTCTTC.

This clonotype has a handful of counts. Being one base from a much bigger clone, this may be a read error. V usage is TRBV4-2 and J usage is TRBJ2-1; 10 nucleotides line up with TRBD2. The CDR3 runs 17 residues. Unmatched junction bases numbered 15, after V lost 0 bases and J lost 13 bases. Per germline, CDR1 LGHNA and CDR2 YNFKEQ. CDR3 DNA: TGTGCCAGCAGCCAAGACCGTTCCGGGACTAGCGTAGAGACCCAGTTCTTC. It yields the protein CASSQDRSGTSVETQFF.

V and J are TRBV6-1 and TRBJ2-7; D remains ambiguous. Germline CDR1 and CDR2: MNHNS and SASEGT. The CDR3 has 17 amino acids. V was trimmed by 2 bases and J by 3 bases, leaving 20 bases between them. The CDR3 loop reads CASSERGVSSQFYEQYF. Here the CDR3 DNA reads TGTGCCAGCAGTGAACGAGGAGTCAGCTCACAGTTCTACGAGCAGTACTTC.

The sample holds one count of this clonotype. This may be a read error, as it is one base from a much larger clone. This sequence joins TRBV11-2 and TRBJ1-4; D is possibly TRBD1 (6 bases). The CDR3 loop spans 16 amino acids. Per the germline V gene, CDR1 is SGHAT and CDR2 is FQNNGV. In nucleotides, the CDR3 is TGTGCCAGCAGCCCTCTAACAGGGAGAAGAAATGAAAAACGGTTTTTT. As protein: CASSPLTGRRNEKRFF.

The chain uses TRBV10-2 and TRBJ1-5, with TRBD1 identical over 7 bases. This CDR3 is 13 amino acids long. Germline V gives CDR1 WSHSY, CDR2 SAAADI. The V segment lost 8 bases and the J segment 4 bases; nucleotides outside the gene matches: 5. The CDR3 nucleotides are TGCGCCAGCCGGGACAGTGGAAATCAGCCCCAGCATTTT. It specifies CASRDSGNQPQHF.

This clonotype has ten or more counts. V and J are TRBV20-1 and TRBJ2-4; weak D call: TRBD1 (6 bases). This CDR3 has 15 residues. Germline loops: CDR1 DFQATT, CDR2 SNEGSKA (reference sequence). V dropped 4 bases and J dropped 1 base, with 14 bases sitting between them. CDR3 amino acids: CSAIPNREAKNIQYF. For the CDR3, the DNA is TGCAGTGCTATTCCGAACAGGGAGGCCAAAAACATTCAGTACTTC.

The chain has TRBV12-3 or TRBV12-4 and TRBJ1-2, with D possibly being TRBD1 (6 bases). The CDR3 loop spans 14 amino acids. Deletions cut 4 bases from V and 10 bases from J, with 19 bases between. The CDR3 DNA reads TGTGCCAGCAGTTCGGAGGACAGTGTACACTCCTACACCTTC. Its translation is CASSSEDSVHSYTF.

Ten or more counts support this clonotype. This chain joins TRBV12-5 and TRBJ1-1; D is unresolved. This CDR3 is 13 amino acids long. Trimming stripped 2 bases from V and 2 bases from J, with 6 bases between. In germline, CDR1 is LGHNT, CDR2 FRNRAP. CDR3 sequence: CASGLTVNTEAFF. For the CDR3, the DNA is TGTGCTAGTGGTTTGACAGTTAACACTGAAGCTTTCTTT.

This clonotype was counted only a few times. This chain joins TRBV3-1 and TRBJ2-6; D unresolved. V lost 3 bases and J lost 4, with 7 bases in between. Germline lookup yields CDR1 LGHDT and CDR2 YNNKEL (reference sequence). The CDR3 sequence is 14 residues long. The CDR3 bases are TGTGCCAGCAGCCACCCGGCCGGGGCCAACGTCCTGACTTTC. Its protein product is CASSHPAGANVLTF.

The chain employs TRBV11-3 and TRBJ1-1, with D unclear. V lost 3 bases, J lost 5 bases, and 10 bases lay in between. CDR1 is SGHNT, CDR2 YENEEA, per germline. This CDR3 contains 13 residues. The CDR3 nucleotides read TGTGCCAGCAGCTTGGGTGTTGGAACTGAAGCTTTCTTT. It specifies CASSLGVGTEAFF.

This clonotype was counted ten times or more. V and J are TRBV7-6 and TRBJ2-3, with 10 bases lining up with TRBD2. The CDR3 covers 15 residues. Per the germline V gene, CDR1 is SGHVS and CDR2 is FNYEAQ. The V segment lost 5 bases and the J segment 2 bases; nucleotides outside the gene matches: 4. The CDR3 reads CASSRSGGDTDTQYF. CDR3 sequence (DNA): TGTGCCAGCAGCCGCAGCGGGGGGGACACAGATACGCAGTATTTT.

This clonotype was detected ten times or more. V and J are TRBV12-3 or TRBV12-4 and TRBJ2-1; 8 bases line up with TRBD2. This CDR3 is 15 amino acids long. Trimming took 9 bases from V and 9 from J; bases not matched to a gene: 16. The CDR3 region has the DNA TGTGCCAGTTCTCCTCTCGGCGGGAGGAGGGGTGAGCAGTTCTTC. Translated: CASSPLGGRRGEQFF.

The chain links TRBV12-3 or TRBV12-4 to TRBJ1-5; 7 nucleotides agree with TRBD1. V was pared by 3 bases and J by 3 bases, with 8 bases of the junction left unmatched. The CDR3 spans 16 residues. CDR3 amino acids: CASSLTGYWANQPQHF. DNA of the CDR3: TGTGCCAGCAGTTTGACAGGGTATTGGGCCAATCAGCCCCAGCATTTT.

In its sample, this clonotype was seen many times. DNA of the CDR3: TGCGCCAGCAGCGGGAAGGGCAGAATAGCCAAAAACATTCAGTACTTC. Amino acid sequence: CASSGKGRIAKNIQYF. The chain links TRBV4-1 to TRBJ2-4; D call uncertain. This CDR3 has 16 amino acids. Trimming pared 5 bases from V and 0 bases from J, leaving 14 bases between. Germline V gene sequence: CDR1 MGHRA, CDR2 YSYEKL.

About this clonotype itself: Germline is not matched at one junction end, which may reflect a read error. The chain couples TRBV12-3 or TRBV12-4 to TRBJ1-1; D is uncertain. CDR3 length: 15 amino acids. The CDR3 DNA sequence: TGTGCCAGCAGTTCGACCACCCCAGAGAACACTGGAGCTTTCTTT. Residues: CASSSTTPENTGAFF.

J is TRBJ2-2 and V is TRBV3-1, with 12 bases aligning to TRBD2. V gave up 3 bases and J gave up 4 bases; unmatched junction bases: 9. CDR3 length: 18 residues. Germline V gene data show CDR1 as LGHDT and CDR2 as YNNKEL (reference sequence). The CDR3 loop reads CASSQGPGLAGSTGELFF. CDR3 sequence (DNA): TGTGCCAGCAGCCAGGGCCCGGGACTAGCGGGCTCCACCGGGGAGCTGTTTTTT.

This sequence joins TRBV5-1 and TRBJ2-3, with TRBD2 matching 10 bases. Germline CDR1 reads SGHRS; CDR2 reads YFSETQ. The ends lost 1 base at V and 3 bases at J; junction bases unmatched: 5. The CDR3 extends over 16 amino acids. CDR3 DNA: TGCGCCAGCAGCTTGCAGGCTAGCGGGAGAACAGATACGCAGTATTTT. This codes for CASSLQASGRTDTQYF.

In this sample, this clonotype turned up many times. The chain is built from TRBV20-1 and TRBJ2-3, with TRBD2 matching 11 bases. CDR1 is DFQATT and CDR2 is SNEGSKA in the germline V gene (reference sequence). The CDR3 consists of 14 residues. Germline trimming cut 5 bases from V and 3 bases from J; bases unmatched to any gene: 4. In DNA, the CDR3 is TGCAGTGCTCCAACTAGCGGGAGAACAGATACGCAGTATTTT. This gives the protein CSAPTSGRTDTQYF.

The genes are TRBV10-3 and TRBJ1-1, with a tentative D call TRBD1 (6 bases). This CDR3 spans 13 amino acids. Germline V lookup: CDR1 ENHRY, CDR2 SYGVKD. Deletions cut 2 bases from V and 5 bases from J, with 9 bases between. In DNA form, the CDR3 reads TGTGCCATCAGTGAGCGAGGGGGGACTGAAGCTTTCTTT. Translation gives CAISERGGTEAFF.

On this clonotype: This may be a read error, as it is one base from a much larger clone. CDR3: CSARDLQMGSSYNEQFF. As DNA, the CDR3 is TGCAGTGCTAGAGACCTCCAAATGGGGAGCTCCTACAATGAGCAGTTCTTC. The V call is TRBV20-1, the J call TRBJ2-1; weak D call: TRBD2 (5 bases). Trimming took off 0 bases at V and 0 bases at J, with 15 bases between the two ends. The CDR3 runs 17 residues. CDR1 is DFQATT and CDR2 is SNEGSKA in the germline V gene (reference sequence).